This TCR beta chain was identified in a study of early stage breast cancer tumors. Study at large: Of 15 to 20 invasive breast tumors, twelve were hormone receptor-positive, HER2-negative. The ER+/PR+/HER2- tumors included fewer than ten ductal and a few lobular carcinomas.

About this clone: The antigen is not known.

Findings and limits, study-wide: Tumors had about 2.5-fold higher T cell density and higher clonality than adjacent normal breast tissue.

CDR1 is SGHTA, CDR2 FQGTGA, per germline. The CDR3 length is 14 residues. Between the trimmed V and J ends, which lost 0 bases and 1 base, there was a span of 6 bases. Clones were sequenced by immunoSEQ multiplex PCR, and TCRdb holds only the in-frame ones, with some missing. The sample carries around 78,000 clones, more than 65% recorded once. Material: blood. This sequence originates from a person in their sixties with breast cancer. V and J are TRBV7-3 and TRBJ1-1, with no clear D. DNA of the CDR3: TGTGCCAGCAGCTTAACGCGGCAGAACACTGAAGCTTTCTTT. It encodes CASSLTRQNTEAFF.